This TCR beta chain was sequenced for a study of blood T cell repertoires in COVID-19. Some clones are missing from TCRdb's copy, which holds only in-frame ones; the method was immunoSEQ multiplex PCR. The data show under 200,000 clones, with 83% seen just once and 1.5% to 1.7% held by the top ten. The sequenced material came from peripheral blood. This TCR came from a human donor in a cohort sampled during active COVID-19.

Here the CDR3 DNA reads TGTGCCAGCAGTGGAAGCGGGGGGGCCGTCGGGGAGCTGTTTTTT. Its protein is CASSGSGGAVGELFF. The chain joins TRBV2 to TRBJ2-2; 10 positions match TRBD2. V lost 4 bases and J lost 7; bases outside the gene matches: 6. The germline gives CDR1 SNHLY, CDR2 FYNNEI. The CDR3 contains 15 residues. The variable domain in full, with the rest retrieved from reference TRBV2 and TRBJ2-2, is EPEVTQTPSHQVTQMGQEVILRCVPISNHLYFYWYRQILGQKVEFLVSFYNNEISEKSEIFDDQFSVERPDGSNFTLKIRSTKLEDSAMYFCASSGSGGAVGELFFGEGSRLTVL.